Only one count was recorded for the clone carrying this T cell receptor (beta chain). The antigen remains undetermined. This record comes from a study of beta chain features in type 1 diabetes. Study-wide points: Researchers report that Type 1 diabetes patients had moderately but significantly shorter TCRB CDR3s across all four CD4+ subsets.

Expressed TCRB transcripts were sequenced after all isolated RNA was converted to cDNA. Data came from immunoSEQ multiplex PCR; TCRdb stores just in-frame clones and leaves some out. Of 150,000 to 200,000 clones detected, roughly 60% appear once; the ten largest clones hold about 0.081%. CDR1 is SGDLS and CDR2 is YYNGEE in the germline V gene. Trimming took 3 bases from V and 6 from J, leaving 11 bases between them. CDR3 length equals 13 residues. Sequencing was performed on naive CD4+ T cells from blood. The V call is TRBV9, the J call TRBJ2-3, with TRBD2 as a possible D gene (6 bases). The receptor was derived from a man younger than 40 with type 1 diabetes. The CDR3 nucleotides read TGTGCCAGCAGCGCCCGTGGGGGGGATACGCAGTATTTT. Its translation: CASSARGGDTQYF.